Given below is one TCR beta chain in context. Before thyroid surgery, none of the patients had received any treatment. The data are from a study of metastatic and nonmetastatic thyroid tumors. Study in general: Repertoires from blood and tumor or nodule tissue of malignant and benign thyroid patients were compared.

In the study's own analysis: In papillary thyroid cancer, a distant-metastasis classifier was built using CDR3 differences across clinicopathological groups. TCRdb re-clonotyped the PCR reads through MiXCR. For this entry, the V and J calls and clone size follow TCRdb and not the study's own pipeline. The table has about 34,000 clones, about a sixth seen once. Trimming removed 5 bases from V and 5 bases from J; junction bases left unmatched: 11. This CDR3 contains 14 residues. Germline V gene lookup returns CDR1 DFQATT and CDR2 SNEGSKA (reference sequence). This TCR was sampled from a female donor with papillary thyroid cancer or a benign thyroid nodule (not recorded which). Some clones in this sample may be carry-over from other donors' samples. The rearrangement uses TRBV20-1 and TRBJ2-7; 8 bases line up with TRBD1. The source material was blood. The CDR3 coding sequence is TGCAGTGCTGTCTCCGGGACAGGAGGCAACGAGCAGTACTTC. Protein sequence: CSAVSGTGGNEQYF.